The 30 T cell receptor beta chains presented below share a single source sample, sequenced in a study of blood T cell repertoires in COVID-19. Assay used: immunoSEQ multiplex PCR; TCRdb lists only in-frame clones, some missing. The sample carries more than 95,000 clones, about 83% recorded once. Source material: peripheral blood. Source of these receptors: a human donor in a cohort sampled during active COVID-19.

The chain recombines TRBV30 with TRBJ1-3; no reliable D call. V lost 5 bases to trimming and J lost 15 bases, with 17 bases between them. Germline loops: CDR1 GTSNPN, CDR2 SVGIG (reference sequence). The CDR3 sequence is 11 residues long. The CDR3 coding sequence is TGTGCCTGGCCAGATAACAGCCGTCAATATTTT. Protein product: CAWPDNSRQYF.

This clone was picked up one time. The J gene is TRBJ2-6, the V gene TRBV19; D might be TRBD2 (5 bases). Trimming stripped 4 bases from V and 2 bases from J, with 9 bases between. CDR1 is LNHDA and CDR2 is SQIVND in the germline V gene (reference sequence). This CDR3 comprises 15 residues. The CDR3 loop is CASSTTRAGANVLTF. As DNA, the CDR3 is TGTGCCAGTAGTACCACGCGGGCTGGGGCCAACGTCCTGACTTTC. Drawing the rest from reference TRBV19 and TRBJ2-6, the complete variable domain is DGGITQSPKYLFRKEGQNVTLSCEQNLNHDAMYWYRQDPGQGLRLIYYSQIVNDFQKGDIAEGYSVSREKKESFPLTVTSAQKNPTAFYLCASSTTRAGANVLTFGAGSRLTVL.

This clone is a singleton in its sample. This chain connects TRBV5-5 to TRBJ2-1; D remains unclear. Germline values: CDR1 SGHKS, CDR2 YYEKEE (reference sequence). The CDR3 is made up of 17 amino acids. V dropped 4 bases and J dropped 0 bases, with 17 bases sitting between them. This CDR3 is CASSLRSPMSSYNEQFF. The CDR3 nucleotides read TGTGCCAGCAGCCTTCGGTCCCCGATGAGCTCCTACAATGAGCAGTTCTTC.

The V gene is TRBV2, the J gene TRBJ1-5; D unresolved. The V end was cut by 4 bases, the J end by 5 bases, with 9 bases between. Looked up from germline, CDR1 is SNHLY and CDR2 is FYNNEI. This CDR3 contains 13 residues. The CDR3 nucleotides are TGTGCCAGCAGTGGCGATTTGGATCAGCCCCAGCATTTT. Translation gives CASSGDLDQPQHF.

The chain employs TRBV10-1 and TRBJ2-1; 8 nucleotides align to TRBD1. Germline CDR1 WNHNN, CDR2 SYGVQD (reference sequence). V lost 2 bases to trimming and J lost 6 bases; unmatched junction nucleotides: 6. The CDR3 totals 15 residues. The CDR3 reads CASSEGGTGGNEQFF. Here the CDR3 DNA reads TGCGCCAGCAGTGAGGGAGGGACAGGCGGCAATGAGCAGTTCTTC.

The genes are TRBV6-2 or TRBV6-3 and TRBJ2-5; 9 nucleotides agree with TRBD2. There are 16 residues in the CDR3. CDR1 MNHEY and CDR2 SVGEGT come from the germline V gene. J lost 5 bases, V lost 5 bases, and 12 bases had no gene match. CDR3 in DNA: TGTGCCAGCAGTCGACTAGCGGAAGAGGGTTTCGAGACCCAGTACTTC. This codes for CASSRLAEEGFETQYF.

The genes are TRBV5-7 and TRBJ1-2; TRBD1 is a possible D gene (6 bases). TRBV5-7 is an ORF for which the function is uncertain. The CDR3 contains 12 residues. Trimming shortened V by 5 bases and J by 7 bases, and 12 bases separated the two germline ends. The CDR3 loop reads CASSPGVGGYTF. Written as DNA, the CDR3 is TGTGCCAGCAGTCCAGGGGTCGGTGGCTACACCTTC.

This chain links TRBV19 with TRBJ2-3; D perhaps matches TRBD2 (6 bases). This CDR3 comprises 14 residues. The V end was cut by 6 bases, the J end by 0 bases, with 10 bases between. From germline, CDR1 is LNHDA and CDR2 SQIVND (reference sequence). This CDR3 is CASRGGGSTDTQYF. For the CDR3, the DNA is TGTGCCAGTAGGGGTGGGGGGAGCACAGATACGCAGTATTTT.

The chain links TRBV30 to TRBJ1-3, with 9 bases identical to TRBD1. The junction had 8 bases not matched to a gene; V was cut back by 0 bases and J by 2 bases. The CDR3 spans 17 residues. The germline V gene encodes CDR1 GTSNPN and CDR2 SVGIG (reference sequence). CDR3 sequence reads: CAWSVTGQGYAGNTIYF. The CDR3 nucleotides are TGTGCCTGGAGTGTTACGGGACAGGGTTATGCTGGAAACACCATATATTTT.

This clone is a singleton in its sample. The chain links TRBV5-6 to TRBJ1-5, with TRBD1 matching 9 bases. Germline V lookup: CDR1 SGHDT, CDR2 YYEEEE. CDR3 length: 16 amino acids. Germline trimming cut 2 bases from V and 7 bases from J; bases unmatched to any gene: 10. CDR3 bases: TGTGCCAGCAGCTTCTCCGGGACAGGGAGTGACCAGCCCCAGCATTTT. Translated: CASSFSGTGSDQPQHF.

The V call is TRBV7-2, the J call TRBJ1-3; 8 nucleotides match TRBD1. CDR1 and CDR2 from the germline V gene are SGHTA and FQGNSA. This CDR3 comprises 19 residues. The V gene end was trimmed by 4 bases and the J gene end by 1 base; junction bases not matched to a gene: 15. The CDR3 bases are TGTGCCAGCAGCTCACTCGGGCCCTCCCGACAGGGGTCTGGAAACACCATATATTTT. Protein product: CASSSLGPSRQGSGNTIYF.

The chain has TRBV18 and TRBJ1-4, with 9 bases aligning to TRBD1. The CDR3 has 15 amino acids. Germline trimming cut 4 bases from V and 8 bases from J; bases unmatched to any gene: 8. Germline V CDR1 and CDR2: KGHSH, LQKENI. The CDR3 sequence: CASSQIQGAKEKLFF. The CDR3 DNA follows: TGTGCCAGCTCACAAATACAGGGGGCCAAGGAAAAACTGTTTTTT.

This clone was seen once. The rearrangement uses TRBV7-2 and TRBJ1-5, with TRBD1 matching over 7 bases. Germline V lookup: CDR1 SGHTA, CDR2 FQGNSA. CDR3 length equals 14 residues. V shed 5 bases, J shed 7 bases, and the junction held 8 bases outside the gene matches. CDR3 residues: CASSTRTGKQPQHF. DNA of the CDR3: TGTGCCAGCAGCACCCGGACAGGAAAGCAGCCCCAGCATTTT.

This clone was detected once. The rearrangement joins TRBV28 to TRBJ2-2; 9 bases are shared with TRBD2. The length of the CDR3 is 16 residues. Per germline, CDR1 MDHEN and CDR2 SYDVKM. With V trimmed by 3 bases and J by 5 bases, 7 bases remained unmatched. The CDR3 sequence: CASSFLAGVFTGELFF. As DNA, the CDR3 is TGTGCCAGCAGTTTCTTAGCGGGAGTGTTTACCGGGGAGCTGTTTTTT.

The chain joins TRBV10-1 to TRBJ2-7; the D gene is possibly TRBD2 (5 bases). The CDR3 spans 13 residues. The germline V and J ends were trimmed by 8 bases and 1 base, with 12 bases remaining between them. From germline, CDR1 is WNHNN and CDR2 SYGVQD (reference sequence). CDR3 protein: CASSRGGSYEQYF. The CDR3 bases are TGCGCCAGCTCTAGAGGAGGTTCCTACGAGCAGTACTTC.

This chain joins TRBV13 and TRBJ2-1; no clear D. CDR1 PRHDT and CDR2 FYEKMQ come from the germline V gene (reference sequence). Trimming took 5 bases from V and 7 from J, leaving 18 bases between them. The CDR3 has 15 amino acids. Here the CDR3 reads CASSHSLRRRNEQFF. The CDR3 region has the DNA TGTGCCAGCAGCCATTCACTGCGGCGCCGAAATGAGCAGTTCTTC.

This chain connects TRBV7-9 to TRBJ2-5, with D perhaps TRBD2 (6 bases). Germline V gene sequence: CDR1 SEHNR, CDR2 FQNEAQ (reference sequence). Trimming removed 5 bases at V and 2 bases at J, with 15 bases between. The CDR3 loop spans 15 amino acids. This chain's CDR3 is CASSARLGRQETQYF. The CDR3 DNA sequence: TGTGCCAGCAGCGCCAGACTAGGGCGACAAGAGACCCAGTACTTC.

DNA for the CDR3: TGTGCCAGCAGTGAAGCGCTTAAGGGGTCGAATGAAAAACTGTTTTTT. Its translation is CASSEALKGSNEKLFF. This chain joins TRBV2 and TRBJ1-4; a possible D gene is TRBD1 (5 bases). The CDR3 is 16 residues long. The germline CDR1 and CDR2 sequences are SNHLY and FYNNEI. Trimming shortened V by 0 bases and J by 5 bases, and 13 bases separated the two germline ends. Looking up the rest from reference TRBV2 and TRBJ1-4 gives the full variable domain: EPEVTQTPSHQVTQMGQEVILRCVPISNHLYFYWYRQILGQKVEFLVSFYNNEISEKSEIFDDQFSVERPDGSNFTLKIRSTKLEDSAMYFCASSEALKGSNEKLFFGSGTQLSVL.

This clone was seen only once. V is TRBV9 and J is TRBJ2-3; 13 nucleotides agree with TRBD2. CDR1 is SGDLS and CDR2 is YYNGEE in the germline V gene. V gave up 0 bases and J gave up 0 bases; unmatched junction bases: 4. This CDR3 is built from 18 residues. CDR3 residues: CASSVDGTSGASTDTQYF. The DNA of the CDR3 is TGTGCCAGCAGCGTAGACGGGACTAGCGGGGCTAGCACAGATACGCAGTATTTT. Complete variable domain (other parts from reference TRBV9 and TRBJ2-3): DSGVTQTPKHLITATGQRVTLRCSPRSGDLSVYWYQQSLDQGLQFLIQYYNGEERAKGNILERFSAQQFPDLHSELNLSSLELGDSALYFCASSVDGTSGASTDTQYFGPGTRLTVL.

The chain carries TRBV19 and TRBJ2-7; tentative D call: TRBD1 (6 bases). CDR1 is LNHDA and CDR2 is SQIVND in the germline V gene (reference sequence). V was clipped by 7 bases and J by 2 bases, with 12 bases between them. This CDR3 contains 13 residues. CDR3 nucleotide sequence: TGTGCCAGTAACAGGGACACCACCTACGAGCAGTACTTC. Its translation is CASNRDTTYEQYF.

V and J are TRBV12-2 and TRBJ2-3; the DNA was not compared with TRBD2, the D call given in the table. TRBV12-2 constitutes a pseudogene. The CDR3 consists of 20 residues. The CDR3, as DNA: TGTGCAAGTCGCCTATTAGGGACACGGGGACTAGTGAGGTCCACAGATACGCAGTATTTT. Translated: CASRLLGTRGLVRSTDTQYF.

The V and J genes are TRBV28 and TRBJ2-5; D might be TRBD1 (6 bases). From germline, CDR1 is MDHEN and CDR2 SYDVKM. The CDR3 has 15 amino acids. The germline V and J ends were trimmed by 7 bases and 9 bases, with 24 bases remaining between them. The CDR3 loop is CASTLSGVPPGPQYF. The CDR3 DNA is TGTGCCAGCACCCTCTCAGGGGTACCCCCTGGCCCCCAGTACTTC.

CDR3 in DNA: TGTGCCAGCAGTAGACCCCCAATAGCGGGAGTTGAGCAGTTCTTC. This gives the protein CASSRPPIAGVEQFF. The chain joins TRBV27 to TRBJ2-1, with 9 bases identical to TRBD2. The CDR3 is 15 residues long. CDR1 is MNHEY, CDR2 SMNVEV, per germline (reference sequence). V dropped 5 bases and J dropped 9; count of bases not matched to a gene: 11.

The chain has TRBV9 and TRBJ2-1; TRBD2 is a possible D gene (6 bases). V lost 0 bases and J lost 3, with 13 bases in between. Looked up from germline, CDR1 is SGDLS and CDR2 is YYNGEE. The CDR3 runs 16 residues. The CDR3 nucleotides read TGTGCCAGCAGCGTAGGGGGGGAAATGAACTACAATGAGCAGTTCTTC. This sequence encodes CASSVGGEMNYNEQFF.

The chain carries TRBV11-2 and TRBJ2-3; D is perhaps TRBD2 (6 bases). Germline assignment: CDR1 SGHAT and CDR2 FQNNGV. Trimming took off 3 bases at V and 6 bases at J, with 16 bases between the two ends. This CDR3 is 15 amino acids long. CDR3 DNA sequence: TGTGCCAGCAGCTTGTACGGGAGTTCTCCGGATACGCAGTATTTT. Protein sequence: CASSLYGSSPDTQYF.

J is TRBJ2-1 and V is TRBV7-3, with 14 bases aligning to TRBD2. Per the germline V gene, CDR1 is SGHTA and CDR2 is FQGTGA. The CDR3 runs to 16 residues. Trimming cost V 1 base and J 9 bases; bases outside gene matches: 5. The CDR3 DNA reads as TGTGCCAGCAGCTTAAACCCGACTAGCGGGAGGGTTGAGCAGTTCTTC. Protein sequence: CASSLNPTSGRVEQFF.

The chain is built from TRBV2 and TRBJ2-6; 10 bases line up with TRBD1. Germline V CDR1 and CDR2: SNHLY, FYNNEI. V shed 4 bases and J 6 bases; nucleotides not matched to a gene: 3. This CDR3 region has 15 residues. CDR3 nucleotide sequence: TGTGCCAGCAGTGGGACAGGGGGAAAGGCCAACGTCCTGACTTTC. This translates into CASSGTGGKANVLTF.

This sequence joins TRBV27 and TRBJ2-2; TRBD2 aligns across 11 bases. This CDR3 is built from 14 residues. Germline CDR1 and CDR2: MNHEY and SMNVEV (reference sequence). The J segment lost 9 bases and the V segment lost 4 bases, leaving 4 bases of the junction unmatched. The CDR3 is CASSSSGRNRELFF. CDR3 DNA: TGTGCCAGCAGTTCTAGCGGGAGGAACAGGGAGCTGTTTTTT.

This clone was counted a few times. The chain uses TRBV28 and TRBJ2-2; D remains ambiguous. CDR3 size: 13 residues. The germline V gene has CDR1 MDHEN and CDR2 SYDVKM. V shed 3 bases and J shed 1 base, with 3 bases lying between them. The CDR3 sequence: CASSFRNTGELFF. The CDR3 DNA reads TGTGCCAGCAGTTTTCGGAACACCGGGGAGCTGTTTTTT.

This clone was counted only a few times. This chain joins TRBV10-3 and TRBJ1-3; D is uncertain. Between the trimmed V and J ends, which lost 8 bases and 0 bases, there was a span of 8 bases. This CDR3 spans 13 amino acids. The germline CDR1 and CDR2 sequences are ENHRY and SYGVKD. Written as DNA, the CDR3 is TGTGCCATCGGCGGTGGCTCTGGAAACACCATATATTTT. Amino acids: CAIGGGSGNTIYF.